This entry lists 27 T cell receptor beta chains sequenced from one sample in a study of human T cells and chemical hapten exposure. TCRdb fed the RACE reads into MiXCR, producing one record per CDR3 protein. This table holds about 160,000 distinct CDR3 sequences, about 30% found once. Described time point: patch test 3, about 24 weeks after DPC sensitization. The sample's treatment: therapeutic diphenylcyclopropenone sensitization with weekly scalp DPC. Here the sequenced sample was whole blood, taken in connection with sensitization to the hapten diphenylcyclopropenone (DPC). These receptors originate from a woman aged 18-30 years with alopecia areata. Some clones in this sample may be carry-over from other donors' samples.

The gene calls are TRBV4-1 and TRBJ2-3; D remains unclear. With 3 bases removed from V and 0 bases from J, the gap between germline ends came to 7 bases. Germline V gene data show CDR1 as MGHRA and CDR2 as YSYEKL. The CDR3 runs to 14 residues. This chain's CDR3 is CASSQVTSTDTQYF. The CDR3 DNA reads as TGCGCCAGCAGCCAGGTGACTAGCACAGATACGCAGTATTTT.

The chain recombines TRBV29-1 with TRBJ1-1, with no clear D. Looked up from germline, CDR1 is SQVTM and CDR2 is ANQGSEA. Deletions cut 4 bases from V and 7 bases from J, with 7 bases between. This CDR3 region has 10 residues. The CDR3 here is CSVVGGEAFF. The CDR3 DNA reads TGCAGCGTTGTGGGTGGTGAAGCTTTCTTT.

This clonotype was counted ten times or more. The gene calls are TRBV6-2 or TRBV6-3 and TRBJ2-1, with TRBD1 as a possible D gene (6 bases). This CDR3 is 15 amino acids long. V dropped 6 bases and J dropped 4 bases, with 16 bases sitting between them. Germline loops: CDR1 MNHEY, CDR2 SVGEGT. CDR3 in DNA: TGTGCCAGCAGCCCCCAGGGGTCGGATTACAATGAGCAGTTCTTC. Translation gives CASSPQGSDYNEQFF.

The chain carries TRBV27 and TRBJ2-7; 10 bases match TRBD1. CDR1 MNHEY and CDR2 SMNVEV come from the germline V gene (reference sequence). Trimming cost V 5 bases and J 3 bases; bases outside gene matches: 4. The CDR3 consists of 14 residues. The CDR3 DNA reads as TGTGCCAGCAGTCCCGGGACAGGGGACTACGAGCAGTACTTC. Encoded protein: CASSPGTGDYEQYF.

This clonotype showed up just a few times. This chain uses TRBV4-2 with TRBJ2-2; 10 bases are a match to TRBD2. CDR3 length: 16 amino acids. Germline trimming cut 2 bases from V and 6 bases from J; bases unmatched to any gene: 6. CDR1 and CDR2 (germline): LGHNA, YNFKEQ. In nucleotides, the CDR3 is TGTGCCAGCAGCCAATCTACTAGCGGGGAGCCCGGGGAGCTGTTTTTT. Protein product: CASSQSTSGEPGELFF.

This clonotype was recorded a few times. This chain joins TRBV20-1 and TRBJ2-7, with a possible D match to TRBD1 (7 bases). The CDR3 extends over 14 amino acids. The V and J ends lost 6 bases and 2 bases respectively, with 17 bases between them. The germline gives CDR1 DFQATT, CDR2 SNEGSKA (reference sequence). CDR3 nucleotides: TGCAGTGCCCCCCAGGGGGGTGGTACCTACGAGCAGTACTTC. Translated, it gives CSAPQGGGTYEQYF.

Ten or more counts support this clonotype. This rearrangement joins TRBV11-2 to TRBJ1-5; a possible D gene is TRBD1 (6 bases). This CDR3 contains 17 residues. Trimming took off 1 base at V and 0 bases at J, with 13 bases between the two ends. Germline V gene sequence: CDR1 SGHAT, CDR2 FQNNGV. This CDR3 is CASSLGTGITSNQPQHF. The CDR3 region has the DNA TGTGCCAGCAGCTTAGGCACAGGGATCACTAGCAATCAGCCCCAGCATTTT.

This clonotype was detected a few times. V gene TRBV6-1 combines with J gene TRBJ2-1; D not certain. The CDR3 is 12 amino acids. The germline gives CDR1 MNHNS, CDR2 SASEGT. Trimming removed 7 bases from V and 4 bases from J, with 8 bases in between. The CDR3 DNA reads TGTGCCAGCATCGAAAGTTACAATGAGCAGTTCTTC. This translates into CASIESYNEQFF.

CDR3 protein: CASSGRWVYNEQFF. CDR3 DNA: TGTGCCAGCAGTGGACGTTGGGTATACAATGAGCAGTTCTTC. This chain joins TRBV2 and TRBJ2-1; D unresolved. CDR1 is SNHLY, CDR2 FYNNEI, per germline. The CDR3 totals 14 residues. V lost 4 bases and J lost 4, with 11 bases in between. The full variable domain, rest sourced from reference TRBV2 and TRBJ2-1, is EPEVTQTPSHQVTQMGQEVILRCVPISNHLYFYWYRQILGQKVEFLVSFYNNEISEKSEIFDDQFSVERPDGSNFTLKIRSTKLEDSAMYFCASSGRWVYNEQFFGPGTRLTVL.

DNA of the CDR3: TGTGCCGGAAAAACAGGGGCACGTGGGGCCAACGTCCTGACTTTC. It yields the protein CAGKTGARGANVLTF. This chain uses TRBV7-2 with TRBJ2-6; 7 bases are a match to TRBD1. Germline CDR1 SGHTA, CDR2 FQGNSA. This CDR3 contains 15 residues. J lost 3 bases, V lost 11 bases, and 10 bases had no gene match.

This clonotype was counted a few times. The V and J genes are TRBV25-1 and TRBJ2-3, with a possible D match to TRBD2 (6 bases). The CDR3 length is 15 residues. CDR1 and CDR2 from the germline V gene are MGHDK and SYGVNS. V dropped 2 bases and J dropped 4 bases, with 13 bases sitting between them. In DNA, the CDR3 is TGTGCCAGCAGTGAAGGAACGGGAGACCCAGATACGCAGTATTTT. This encodes CASSEGTGDPDTQYF.

This clonotype showed up just a few times. In DNA, the CDR3 is TGTGCCAGCAGACGGACAGGGAGGGAGCAGTACTTC. This encodes CASRRTGREQYF. The rearrangement uses TRBV12-3 or TRBV12-4 and TRBJ2-7, with 8 nucleotides matching TRBD1. The J segment lost 7 bases and the V segment lost 6 bases, leaving 5 bases of the junction unmatched. There are 12 residues in the CDR3.

The V and J genes are TRBV4-3 and TRBJ1-1, with D unclear. CDR3 length equals 15 residues. Germline loops: CDR1 LGHNA, CDR2 YSLEER. Trimming removed 0 bases from V and 7 bases from J, with 15 bases in between. The CDR3 DNA is TGCGCCAGCAGCCAAGATCCTGCCAAAATGGGTGAAGCTTTCTTT. It encodes CASSQDPAKMGEAFF.

This chain joins TRBV4-2 and TRBJ2-1; no firm D call. Germline V gives CDR1 LGHNA, CDR2 YNFKEQ. CDR3 length equals 13 residues. Trimming shortened V by 3 bases and J by 8 bases, and 11 bases separated the two germline ends. CDR3 loop: CASSQWAPDEQFF. The CDR3 bases are TGTGCCAGCAGCCAGTGGGCGCCAGATGAGCAGTTCTTC.

This clonotype was observed a few times. V is TRBV5-6 and J is TRBJ1-1, with D hard to call. Germline loops: CDR1 SGHDT, CDR2 YYEEEE. V was clipped by 2 bases and J by 0 bases, with 8 bases between them. The CDR3 runs 14 residues. The CDR3 reads CASSFRGLNTEAFF. For the CDR3, the DNA is TGTGCCAGCAGCTTTCGAGGGTTGAACACTGAAGCTTTCTTT.

This rearrangement joins TRBV29-1 to TRBJ2-1, with TRBD1 matching 9 bases. The CDR3 sequence is 12 residues long. J was trimmed by 8 bases and V by 7 bases; bases with no gene match: 6. Germline values: CDR1 SQVTM, CDR2 ANQGSEA. The CDR3 region has the DNA TGCAGCGCCCAGGACAGGGGCTATGAGCAGTTCTTC. Translation gives CSAQDRGYEQFF.

This clonotype was found a few times. The genes are TRBV7-2 and TRBJ2-5, with TRBD1 identical over 7 bases. The CDR3 length is 13 residues. The germline V gene has CDR1 SGHTA and CDR2 FQGNSA. The V segment lost 4 bases and the J segment 5 bases; nucleotides outside the gene matches: 4. The CDR3 bases are TGTGCCAGCAGCTGGGGACAGCGCGAGACCCAGTACTTC. This gives the protein CASSWGQRETQYF.

This rearrangement joins TRBV7-2 to TRBJ2-7, with D uncertain. Trimming cost V 2 bases and J 2 bases, with 10 bases left between them. The CDR3 spans 14 residues. Germline lookup yields CDR1 SGHTA and CDR2 FQGNSA. CDR3 sequence reads: CASSLSPLTYEQYF. CDR3 DNA sequence: TGTGCCAGCAGCTTATCCCCTTTGACCTACGAGCAGTACTTC.

V usage is TRBV24-1 and J usage is TRBJ2-3; no firm D call. Between the trimmed V and J ends, which lost 1 base and 6 bases, there was a span of 4 bases. Germline CDR1 reads KGHDR; CDR2 reads SFDVKD. CDR3 length equals 12 residues. CDR3 sequence reads: CATSDFGDTQYF. The CDR3 DNA reads as TGTGCCACCAGTGATTTTGGGGATACGCAGTATTTT.

In its sample, this clonotype was seen once. The chain uses TRBV7-3 and TRBJ1-4, with 8 bases that match TRBD1. With V trimmed by 2 bases and J by 4 bases, 6 bases remained unmatched. CDR1 is SGHTA, CDR2 FQGTGA, per germline. The CDR3 consists of 16 residues. The CDR3 sequence: CASSLSDRGNNEKLFF. The CDR3 DNA reads as TGTGCCAGCAGCTTATCTGACAGGGGAAATAATGAAAAACTGTTTTTT.

This chain joins TRBV20-1 and TRBJ2-2; 15 positions match TRBD2. CDR3 size: 18 residues. The V gene's germline CDR1 is DFQATT and CDR2 SNEGSKA (reference sequence). Trimming took 1 base from V and 4 from J; bases not matched to a gene: 7. The CDR3 here is CSARGGGLAGGFTGELFF. The CDR3 DNA sequence: TGCAGTGCTAGAGGAGGAGGACTAGCGGGAGGGTTCACCGGGGAGCTGTTTTTT.

On this clonotype: At one end, the junction sequence differs from germline, possibly due to a read error. The V call is TRBV4-1, the J call TRBJ1-2; D not resolved. Germline V gene data show CDR1 as MGHRA and CDR2 as YSYEKL. The CDR3 loop spans 14 amino acids. The CDR3 region has the DNA TGCGCCAGCAGCCAAGTAGACGGGCCCTATGACTACACCTTC. Residues: CASSQVDGPYDYTF.

This clonotype was found a few times. The V gene is TRBV6-2 or TRBV6-3, the J gene TRBJ2-4; TRBD2 might be the D (7 bases). The CDR3 has 13 amino acids. V was clipped by 6 bases and J by 7 bases, with 13 bases between them. Per the germline V gene, CDR1 is MNHEY and CDR2 is SVGEGT. CDR3: CASSGGLGNIQYF. The CDR3, as DNA: TGTGCCAGCAGCGGGGGGCTGGGGAACATTCAGTACTTC.

This chain uses TRBV4-2 with TRBJ2-2, with TRBD2 matching over 8 bases. The CDR3 contains 17 residues. The V and J ends lost 1 base and 4 bases, in that order; junction bases with no gene match: 8. Per germline, CDR1 LGHNA and CDR2 YNFKEQ. The CDR3 reads CASSQAKAGGPTGELFF. The DNA for the CDR3 is TGTGCCAGCAGCCAAGCCAAGGCGGGGGGCCCCACCGGGGAGCTGTTTTTT.

The chain carries TRBV6-1 and TRBJ2-3, with D unclear. CDR1 is MNHNS and CDR2 is SASEGT in the germline V gene. V lost 4 bases, J lost 2 bases, and 7 bases lay in between. The CDR3 is 13 amino acids. The CDR3 spells CASSGTYTDTQYF. DNA of the CDR3: TGTGCCAGCAGTGGGACCTACACAGATACGCAGTATTTT.

The chain combines TRBV3-1 with TRBJ2-1, with 7 bases matching TRBD2. The CDR3 extends over 15 amino acids. Germline CDR1 and CDR2: LGHDT and YNNKEL (reference sequence). V was clipped by 1 base and J by 6 bases; unmatched bases: 6. The CDR3 region is CASSQGGLGFNEQFF. In DNA form, the CDR3 reads TGTGCCAGCAGCCAAGGAGGACTAGGGTTCAATGAGCAGTTCTTC.

This clonotype was recorded a few times. The chain recombines TRBV7-2 with TRBJ1-5; D possibly corresponds to TRBD1 (5 bases). The CDR3 contains 14 residues. V gave up 6 bases and J gave up 5 bases, with 14 bases separating them. Germline V gives CDR1 SGHTA, CDR2 FQGNSA. The CDR3 here is CASSFRVRDQPQHF. The CDR3 region has the DNA TGTGCCAGCAGTTTCAGGGTCCGAGATCAGCCCCAGCATTTT.